The table lists the clone carrying this T cell receptor beta chain with many counts. The data were taken from a study of early T cells in non-severe SARS-CoV-2 infection. One entry per CDR3 protein, called by TCRdb with MiXCR from the 5' RACE reads. In the table there are roughly 34,000 distinct CDR3 sequences, around 4.6% of which are singletons. CDR1 is LGHNA and CDR2 is YSLEER in the germline V gene. Germline trimming cut 0 bases from V and 2 bases from J; bases unmatched to any gene: 7. The CDR3 sequence is 17 residues long. Sequencing input: whole blood. The chain is built from TRBV4-3 and TRBJ2-3; 8 bases line up with TRBD1. The clonotype originates from an adult who was a healthcare worker with PCR-confirmed SARS-CoV-2 infection or an uninfected control (not recorded which). This CDR3 reads CASSQDKGQVYTDTQYF. The CDR3 bases are TGCGCCAGCAGCCAAGATAAGGGACAGGTTTACACAGATACGCAGTATTTT.